These T cell receptor beta chains were read from a single sample in a study of blood T cell repertoires in COVID-19. Measured with immunoSEQ multiplex PCR; TCRdb has only the in-frame clones, and not every one. Here the sample spans hundreds of thousands of clones, approximately 90% being singletons. Sequenced material: PBMCs or T cells enriched from blood (not recorded which). All receptors come from a woman aged 55-75 years in a cohort exposed to, infected with or recovered from COVID-19 (not recorded which). Each CDR3 is given with its conserved first and last residue. A D gene is named only where the DNA matches it firmly. Rows give clone size only sometimes, using once, few, many, or a class for an expanded clone.

D,J,V,size,CDR3,DNA
TRBD1,TRBJ1-6,TRBV5-8,once,CASSYRDRNSPLHF,TGTGCCAGCAGCTACCGGGACAGAAATTCACCCCTCCACTTT
TRBD2,TRBJ2-1,TRBV6-2/TRBV6-3,.,CASSSRLAGGNEQFF,TGTGCCAGCAGTTCCCGACTAGCGGGAGGGAATGAGCAGTTCTTC
.,TRBJ1-6,TRBV5-1,.,CASSFRALDSPLHF,TGCGCCAGCAGCTTCAGGGCGTTGGATTCACCCCTCCACTTT
TRBD1,TRBJ2-3,TRBV29-1,.,CSVNRVQGTDTQYF,TGCAGCGTAAACAGGGTACAGGGGACAGATACGCAGTATTTT
TRBD1,TRBJ2-4,TRBV5-1,.,CASSLGQGLAKNIQYF,TGCGCCAGCAGCTTGGGACAGGGCCTAGCCAAAAACATTCAGTACTTC
.,TRBJ1-2,TRBV27,once,CASSLAGEKANGYTF,TGTGCCAGCAGTTTAGCAGGGGAAAAAGCAAATGGCTACACCTTC
.,TRBJ1-1,TRBV30,few,CAWSGHGGTEAFF,TGTGCCTGGAGTGGCCACGGGGGCACTGAAGCTTTCTTT
TRBD1,TRBJ1-2,TRBV25-1,.,CASSDTGTGINYGYTF,TGTGCCAGCAGTGATACCGGGACAGGGATTAACTATGGCTACACCTTC
TRBD1,TRBJ2-5,TRBV7-3,.,CASSSGTGRLETQYF,TGTGCCAGCAGCTCCGGGACAGGGCGTCTGGAGACCCAGTACTTC
TRBD1,TRBJ1-5,TRBV28,.,CASSLPGGNNQPQHF,TGTGCCAGCAGTTTACCAGGGGGTAATAATCAGCCCCAGCATTTT
TRBD1,TRBJ2-5,TRBV7-2,.,CASSSRDRETQYF,TGTGCCAGCAGCTCCCGGGACAGGGAGACCCAGTACTTC
.,TRBJ2-5,TRBV7-3,.,CASSFSGRLETQYF,TGTGCCAGCAGCTTTTCAGGGCGGCTTGAGACCCAGTACTTC
TRBD2,TRBJ2-2,TRBV5-1,few,CASVAGGKGTEYTGELFF,TGCGCCAGTGTAGCGGGAGGAAAGGGTACGGAGTACACCGGGGAGCTGTTTTTT
TRBD1,TRBJ1-5,TRBV28,.,CASSFITGTGHNQPQHF,TGTGCCAGCAGCTTCATTACAGGGACAGGTCACAATCAGCCCCAGCATTTT
TRBD2,TRBJ2-2,TRBV3-1/TRBV3-2,.,CASSPSGSKNTGELFF,TGTGCCAGCAGCCCCAGCGGGAGTAAAAACACCGGGGAGCTGTTTTTT
.,TRBJ1-3,TRBV21-1,.,CASSKTLTGPGNTIYF,TGTGCCAGCAGCAAAACCCTAACAGGGCCAGGAAACACCATATATTTT
.,TRBJ2-1,TRBV3-1/TRBV3-2,.,CASSQDRARVVGEQFF,TGTGCCAGCAGCCAAGATCGTGCGCGGGTCGTGGGTGAGCAGTTCTTC
.,TRBJ2-1,TRBV20-1,.,CSARNEDEQFF,TGCAGTGCTAGAAACGAGGATGAGCAGTTCTTC
TRBD2,TRBJ2-1,TRBV7-3,.,CASSPQFTGTSGRGDDNEQFF,TGTGCCAGCAGCCCACAATTCACCGGGACTAGCGGGAGAGGGGACGACAATGAGCAGTTCTTC
TRBD1,TRBJ2-7,TRBV5-4,.,CASSLKTGGHEQYF,TGTGCCAGCAGCTTGAAGACAGGGGGCCACGAGCAGTACTTC
.,TRBJ1-2,TRBV4-3,.,CASSQNSLPGGYTF,TGCGCCAGCAGCCAAAATAGCTTGCCTGGTGGCTACACCTTC
.,TRBJ1-5,TRBV30,.,CASGGAGSNQPQHF,TGTGCCTCGGGAGGGGCTGGTAGCAATCAGCCCCAGCATTTT
TRBD2,TRBJ2-1,TRBV7-9,.,CASSFGTSGNNEQFF,TGTGCCAGCAGCTTTGGTACTAGCGGGAACAATGAGCAGTTCTTC
.,TRBJ1-1,TRBV18,.,CASSPPQNTEAFF,TGTGCCAGCTCACCTCCCCAGAACACTGAAGCTTTCTTT
.,TRBJ2-6,TRBV5-8,.,CASSLAGDSGANVLTF,TGTGCCAGCAGCTTGGCAGGTGATTCTGGGGCCAACGTCCTGACTTTC
.,TRBJ2-7,TRBV4-2,.,CASSHPTATYEQYF,TGTGCCAGCAGCCACCCGACAGCCACCTACGAGCAGTACTTC
TRBD1,TRBJ1-1,TRBV6-5,.,CASRRDRGLSTEAFF,TGTGCCAGCAGGAGGGACAGGGGGCTGAGCACTGAAGCTTTCTTT
TRBD1,TRBJ1-5,TRBV19,.,CASSTGKYNQPQHF,TGTGCCAGTTCGACAGGGAAATACAATCAGCCCCAGCATTTT
TRBD1,TRBJ2-7,TRBV4-1,few,CASSQGTIDRAVQYF,TGCGCCAGCAGCCAGGGCACCATTGACAGGGCCGTGCAGTACTTC
TRBD1,TRBJ1-5,TRBV7-9,.,CASSSPDDREVGQPQHF,TGTGCCAGCAGCTCCCCCGACGACAGGGAGGTGGGTCAGCCCCAGCATTTT
TRBD1,TRBJ2-1,TRBV28,.,CASSNPGQIKRNEQFF,TGTGCCAGCAGCAATCCGGGACAGATTAAAAGGAATGAGCAGTTCTTC
TRBD2,TRBJ2-3,TRBV11-2,.,CASSFIAGGSADTQYF,TGTGCCAGCAGCTTTATAGCGGGAGGTAGTGCAGATACGCAGTATTTT
.,TRBJ2-1,TRBV5-7,few,CASSWGTRNEQFF,TGTGCCAGCAGCTGGGGGACACGGAATGAGCAGTTCTTC
TRBD1,TRBJ2-7,TRBV7-2,.,CASSLAGQAVYEQYF,TGTGCCAGCAGCTTAGCCGGACAGGCAGTCTACGAGCAGTACTTC
TRBD1,TRBJ2-7,TRBV6-5,.,CASRRTGGPYEQYF,TGTGCCAGCAGGAGGACAGGGGGCCCCTACGAGCAGTACTTC
.,TRBJ1-2,TRBV28,.,CASSLGGDSFYGYTF,TGTGCCAGCAGTTTGGGCGGCGACAGTTTCTATGGCTACACCTTC